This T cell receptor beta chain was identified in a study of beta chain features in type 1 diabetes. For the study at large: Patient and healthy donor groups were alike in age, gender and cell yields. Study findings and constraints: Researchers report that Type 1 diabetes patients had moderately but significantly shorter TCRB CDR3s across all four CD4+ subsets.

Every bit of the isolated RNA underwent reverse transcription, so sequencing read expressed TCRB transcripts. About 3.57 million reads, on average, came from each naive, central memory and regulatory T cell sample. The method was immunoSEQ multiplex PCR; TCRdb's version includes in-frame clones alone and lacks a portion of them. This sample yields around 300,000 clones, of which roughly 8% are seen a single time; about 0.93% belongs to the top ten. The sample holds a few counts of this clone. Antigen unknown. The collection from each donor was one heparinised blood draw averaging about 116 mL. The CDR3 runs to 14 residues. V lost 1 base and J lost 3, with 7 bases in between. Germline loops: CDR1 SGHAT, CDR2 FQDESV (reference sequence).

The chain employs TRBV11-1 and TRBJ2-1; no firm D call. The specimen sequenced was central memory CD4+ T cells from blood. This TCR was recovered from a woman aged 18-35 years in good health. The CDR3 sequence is CASSLVTDYNEQFF. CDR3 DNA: TGTGCCAGCAGCTTAGTAACGGACTACAATGAGCAGTTCTTC.